The entry that follows covers one T cell receptor (beta chain) sequence. Its antigen is unidentified. These data belong to a study of post-analysis software for immune sequencing data. Across the study: Patients had relapsing-remitting, secondary progressive or progressive-relapsing multiple sclerosis; some lacked subtype.

Germline CDR1 reads LGHDT; CDR2 reads YNNKEL (reference sequence). The CDR3 contains 15 residues. The V end was cut by 2 bases, the J end by 0 bases, with 10 bases between. Study-level points and caveats: Roughly 5 TRBV segments occurring more often in patients than controls included TRBV5-6, TRBV5-1 and TRBV20-1. Versus controls, multiple sclerosis patients showed significantly lower diversity (normalized Chao1).

Researchers reported that TCR beta cDNA libraries carried unique molecular identifiers. TCRdb re-derived calls from the PCR reads in MiXCR, one entry per CDR3 protein. The sample shows roughly 870,000 distinct CDR3 sequences, roughly 58% of them seen only once. The rearrangement joins TRBV3-1 to TRBJ2-5, with unresolved D. The sequenced sample was blood. The clonotype was recovered from a girl between 10 and 17 years old with multiple sclerosis. In DNA, the CDR3 is TGTGCCAGCAGCCAATCCCTAGGGAACCAAGAGACCCAGTACTTC. Its protein is CASSQSLGNQETQYF.